Included here is one TCR beta chain sequence, with context. Its target is unknown. This sample is part of a study of cytomegalovirus exposure and HLA in healthy donors. Study-level points and caveats: Versus the roughly 700-donor mean, an Asian-associated ancestry cluster reportedly showed fewer N-insertions in a later analysis.

The germline V gene encodes CDR1 SGHTA and CDR2 FQGNSA. There are 15 residues in the CDR3. Trimming left V 6 bases short and J 1 base short, with 13 bases between. The PCR was carried out with 60 Vbeta primers and 13 Jbeta primers. Profiling relied on immunoSEQ multiplex PCR, and the TCRdb table lists in-frame clones only, not all of them. The sample yields under 150,000 clones, around four fifths seen once. Donors counted as nominally healthy when sampled, yet unrecorded immune exposures were likely. The rearrangement links TRBV7-2 to TRBJ1-5; D remains ambiguous. Input material: PBMCs. The origin of this receptor is a boy aged 2 to 9 in good health and CMV-seronegative. The DNA for the CDR3 is TGTGCCAGCAGTTATACATCTTACAGCAATCAGCCCCAGCATTTT. Its translation: CASSYTSYSNQPQHF. The full variable domain, its missing parts supplied by reference TRBV7-2 and TRBJ1-5, is GAGVSQSPSNKVTEKGKDVELRCDPISGHTALYWYRQSLGQGLEFLIYFQGNSAPDKSGLPSDRFSAERTGGSVSTLTIQRTQQEDSAVYLCASSYTSYSNQPQHFGDGTRLSIL.